The source of this T cell receptor beta chain is a study of long-term antiretroviral therapy in people with HIV. Points from the study as a whole: Post-ART diversity increased but stayed below transplant donor controls.

The run of the v3.0 immunoSEQ assay was at survey level. Profiling relied on immunoSEQ multiplex PCR, and the TCRdb table lists in-frame clones only, not all of them. The profile shows around 22,000 clones, 65% to 85% of them singletons. Germline V gene data show CDR1 as LGHNA and CDR2 as YNFKEQ. This CDR3 has 14 residues. Deletions cut 1 base from V and 7 bases from J, with 11 bases between. Clinicians in the United States treated all participants with HIV. As for this clone: What it binds is not known.

This sample comprised unsorted PBMCs, obtained around 4.1 years after starting antiretroviral therapy. The gene calls are TRBV4-2 and TRBJ2-1; D gene uncertain. This clonotype originated in a man aged 25-45 years with HIV. CDR3 sequence (DNA): TGTGCCAGCAGCCAAGGGGTCACCCAGAATGAGCAGTTCTTC. Translated: CASSQGVTQNEQFF.